A selection of T cell receptor beta chains follows, all from one sample in a study of molecular identifiers for immune sequencing clone quantification. Via MiXCR, TCRdb re-called the PCR reads, giving one row per CDR3 protein. The table includes approximately 500,000 distinct CDR3 sequences, 20% to 25% detected once. Sequences were obtained from naive CD8+ T cells from blood, with Jurkat cell RNA spiked in. These receptor sequences come from a human donor in good health. Some libraries in this study had Jurkat cell RNA spiked in. Each CDR3 is given with its conserved first and last residue. The order of the fields is D gene, J gene, V gene, clone size, CDR3 DNA, CDR3 protein. A D gene is named only where the DNA matches it firmly. Not every row has a clone size; where given, it reads once, few, many or a size class.

d_gene: NA; j_gene: TRBJ2-3; v_gene: TRBV29-1; abundance: many; CDR3nt: TGCAGCGTTGAAGGGGTGAAGTTGGGCACAGATACGCAGTATTTT; CDR3aa: CSVEGVKLGTDTQYF
d_gene: TRBD2; j_gene: TRBJ2-7; v_gene: TRBV7-9; abundance: NA; CDR3nt: TGTGCCAGCAGCCTCGGACTAGCGGCCCCCTACGAGCAGTACTTC; CDR3aa: CASSLGLAAPYEQYF
d_gene: NA; j_gene: TRBJ1-1; v_gene: TRBV27; abundance: many; CDR3nt: TGTGCCAGCAGTTCCGCCGGGACATTCACTGAAGCTTTCTTT; CDR3aa: CASSSAGTFTEAFF
d_gene: TRBD2; j_gene: TRBJ2-7; v_gene: TRBV19; abundance: NA; CDR3nt: TGTGCCGCCGGGGGGGCCTACAAGCAGTACTTC; CDR3aa: CAAGGAYKQYF
d_gene: TRBD1; j_gene: TRBJ2-5; v_gene: TRBV2; abundance: few; CDR3nt: TGTGCCAGCAGTGAAGCGCGGACAGGGCAAGAGACCCAGTACTTC; CDR3aa: CASSEARTGQETQYF
d_gene: TRBD2; j_gene: TRBJ2-3; v_gene: TRBV4-1; abundance: NA; CDR3nt: TGCGCCAGCAGCCATATATCTAGCGGGGGGCTACATGAGTTAGATACGCAGTATTTT; CDR3aa: CASSHISSGGLHELDTQYF
d_gene: NA; j_gene: TRBJ2-6; v_gene: TRBV27; abundance: many; CDR3nt: TGTGCCAGCAGTTTTGTTGGGGCCAACGTCCTGACTTTC; CDR3aa: CASSFVGANVLTF
d_gene: NA; j_gene: TRBJ2-3; v_gene: TRBV28; abundance: many; CDR3nt: TGTGCCAGCAGTTTAAGGGGGTGGAACACAGATACGCAGTATTTT; CDR3aa: CASSLRGWNTDTQYF
d_gene: TRBD1; j_gene: TRBJ2-2; v_gene: TRBV6-5; abundance: NA; CDR3nt: TGTGCCAGCAGTTACGAGGGGGCCGGGGAGCTGTCTTTT; CDR3aa: CASSYEGAGELSF
d_gene: NA; j_gene: TRBJ2-1; v_gene: TRBV7-3; abundance: NA; CDR3nt: TGTGCCAGCAGCTTAGACGGGATCAATGAGCAGCTCTTC; CDR3aa: CASSLDGINEQLF
d_gene: NA; j_gene: TRBJ2-2; v_gene: TRBV13; abundance: many; CDR3nt: TGTGCCAGCAGCGCTCCGACTTCGAACACCGGGGAGCTGTTTTTT; CDR3aa: CASSAPTSNTGELFF
d_gene: NA; j_gene: TRBJ2-7; v_gene: TRBV28; abundance: NA; CDR3nt: TGTGCCAGCAGTCGAAAGGACAGCTTTGGCGAGCAGTACTTC; CDR3aa: CASSRKDSFGEQYF
d_gene: NA; j_gene: TRBJ2-7; v_gene: TRBV10-3; abundance: few; CDR3nt: TGTGCCATCAGCCCAGGGGAAGGTAGGGTAAGCGAGCAGTACTTC; CDR3aa: CAISPGEGRVSEQYF
d_gene: TRBD2; j_gene: TRBJ2-7; v_gene: TRBV12-3/TRBV12-4; abundance: many; CDR3nt: TGTGCCAGCAGTTCCTCGGGACTAGCGGGGGGCCTGGAGGCCTACGAGCAGTACTTC; CDR3aa: CASSSSGLAGGLEAYEQYF
d_gene: NA; j_gene: TRBJ2-7; v_gene: TRBV28; abundance: many; CDR3nt: TGTGCCGGGGGGACGGCCAGCTCCTACGAGCAGTACTTC; CDR3aa: CAGGTASSYEQYF
d_gene: TRBD1; j_gene: TRBJ2-7; v_gene: TRBV30; abundance: many; CDR3nt: TGTGCCTGGAGTGTAGGGACAGGCCCCTACGAGCAGTACTTC; CDR3aa: CAWSVGTGPYEQYF
d_gene: NA; j_gene: TRBJ1-5; v_gene: TRBV19; abundance: many; CDR3nt: TGTGCCAGTAGTACCTGGGGTGAGGGCAATCAGCCCCAGCATTTT; CDR3aa: CASSTWGEGNQPQHF
d_gene: TRBD1; j_gene: TRBJ2-7; v_gene: TRBV18; abundance: few; CDR3nt: TGTGCCAGCTCACCCTTCCGGGACAGCTCCTACGAGCAGTACTTC; CDR3aa: CASSPFRDSSYEQYF
d_gene: NA; j_gene: TRBJ1-6; v_gene: TRBV20-1; abundance: NA; CDR3nt: TGCAGTGTTAGAGATCTGGGAGGGTCACCCCTCCACTTT; CDR3aa: CSVRDLGGSPLHF
d_gene: TRBD2; j_gene: TRBJ2-3; v_gene: TRBV6-1; abundance: few; CDR3nt: TGTGCCAGCAGTGAAGCGATATCTAGCGGGGGGGCGTCAGATACGCAGTATTTT; CDR3aa: CASSEAISSGGASDTQYF
d_gene: NA; j_gene: TRBJ2-6; v_gene: TRBV7-9; abundance: NA; CDR3nt: TGTGCCAGCAGCCCTCGGGACGGCTCTGGGGCCAACGTCCTGACTTTC; CDR3aa: CASSPRDGSGANVLTF
d_gene: TRBD2; j_gene: TRBJ2-7; v_gene: TRBV10-3; abundance: many; CDR3nt: TGTGCCATCAGTGACCCGGGACTAGTCTACGAGCAGTACTTC; CDR3aa: CAISDPGLVYEQYF
d_gene: NA; j_gene: TRBJ2-7; v_gene: TRBV6-2/TRBV6-3; abundance: NA; CDR3nt: TGTGCCAGCAGTTTCGGGTTTCCAGCCTACGAGCAGTACTTC; CDR3aa: CASSFGFPAYEQYF
d_gene: NA; j_gene: TRBJ2-3; v_gene: TRBV7-9; abundance: NA; CDR3nt: TGTGCCAGCAGCCCCACCGGGTCCCGCACAGATACGCAGTATTTT; CDR3aa: CASSPTGSRTDTQYF
d_gene: NA; j_gene: TRBJ1-2; v_gene: TRBV14; abundance: NA; CDR3nt: TGTGCCAGCAGCCAGGACAAGCGAGGTGGCTACACCTTC; CDR3aa: CASSQDKRGGYTF
d_gene: NA; j_gene: TRBJ2-2; v_gene: TRBV7-6; abundance: NA; CDR3nt: TGTGCCAGCAGCTTAGACTGGGCCACCGGGGAGCTGTTTTTT; CDR3aa: CASSLDWATGELFF
d_gene: TRBD2; j_gene: TRBJ2-7; v_gene: TRBV7-3; abundance: NA; CDR3nt: TGTGCCAGCAGCTTGACGGGAGGGCCTTCCGAGCAGTACTTC; CDR3aa: CASSLTGGPSEQYF
d_gene: NA; j_gene: TRBJ1-5; v_gene: TRBV2; abundance: many; CDR3nt: TGTGCCAGCAGCGACCGGACGTTTCAGCCCCAGCATTTT; CDR3aa: CASSDRTFQPQHF
d_gene: NA; j_gene: TRBJ2-7; v_gene: TRBV5-8; abundance: NA; CDR3nt: TGTGCCAGCAGCGGTCCTTGGGGGCCAGTCTCCCACGAGCAGTACTTC; CDR3aa: CASSGPWGPVSHEQYF
d_gene: NA; j_gene: TRBJ2-7; v_gene: TRBV19; abundance: NA; CDR3nt: TGTGCCAGTAGTATTGCAGGAGACTTCTACGAGCAGTACTTC; CDR3aa: CASSIAGDFYEQYF
d_gene: NA; j_gene: TRBJ1-1; v_gene: TRBV4-3; abundance: NA; CDR3nt: TGCGCCAGCAGCCAAGACGGTTTGCCAGAGAACACTGAAGCTTTCTTT; CDR3aa: CASSQDGLPENTEAFF
d_gene: NA; j_gene: TRBJ2-1; v_gene: TRBV19; abundance: few; CDR3nt: TGTGCCAGTAGTATAGGTGCCAGGCCCCTGGGGGATGAGCAGTTCTTC; CDR3aa: CASSIGARPLGDEQFF
d_gene: TRBD1; j_gene: TRBJ2-3; v_gene: TRBV4-3; abundance: many; CDR3nt: TGCGCCAGCAGCCCAGGACAGGCGACAGATACGCAGTATTTT; CDR3aa: CASSPGQATDTQYF
d_gene: TRBD1; j_gene: TRBJ2-7; v_gene: TRBV7-8; abundance: many; CDR3nt: TGTGCCAGCAGCTCGGACAGGAAAGACGAGCAGTACTTC; CDR3aa: CASSSDRKDEQYF
d_gene: NA; j_gene: TRBJ1-6; v_gene: TRBV2; abundance: few; CDR3nt: TGTGCCAGCAGTGAAGAGGGGCACTCCTATAATTCACCCCTCCACTTT; CDR3aa: CASSEEGHSYNSPLHF
d_gene: NA; j_gene: TRBJ2-7; v_gene: TRBV9; abundance: NA; CDR3nt: TGTGCCAGCAGCGCCTCGGACAGATACGAGCAGTACTTC; CDR3aa: CASSASDRYEQYF
d_gene: TRBD1; j_gene: TRBJ2-5; v_gene: TRBV2; abundance: few; CDR3nt: TGTGCCAGCGGCCCAATGCTGACAGGGGGGTTTGAGACCCAGTACTTC; CDR3aa: CASGPMLTGGFETQYF
d_gene: TRBD1; j_gene: TRBJ2-1; v_gene: TRBV5-1; abundance: NA; CDR3nt: TGCGCCAGCAGCCTGGGACAGGGTATGGGCAATGAGCAGTTCTTC; CDR3aa: CASSLGQGMGNEQFF
d_gene: NA; j_gene: TRBJ1-2; v_gene: TRBV7-9; abundance: many; CDR3nt: TGTGCCAGCAGCTTACCCCCCACAGCTAACTATGGCTACACCTTC; CDR3aa: CASSLPPTANYGYTF
d_gene: TRBD2; j_gene: TRBJ2-1; v_gene: TRBV4-1; abundance: many; CDR3nt: TGCGCCAGCAGCTTGACTAGCGGGAGTTACAATGAGCAGTTCTTC; CDR3aa: CASSLTSGSYNEQFF
d_gene: NA; j_gene: TRBJ1-1; v_gene: TRBV4-3; abundance: NA; CDR3nt: TGCGCCAGCAGCCAAGCTAGGGACGGATACACTGAAGCTTTCTTT; CDR3aa: CASSQARDGYTEAFF
d_gene: NA; j_gene: TRBJ1-1; v_gene: TRBV5-1; abundance: NA; CDR3nt: TGCGCCAGCAGCTTCCGACCTCCCGAAGCTTTCTTT; CDR3aa: CASSFRPPEAFF
d_gene: NA; j_gene: TRBJ2-3; v_gene: TRBV12-3/TRBV12-4; abundance: NA; CDR3nt: TGTGCCGGCAGTAGGGCAGACACAGATACGCAGTATTTT; CDR3aa: CAGSRADTDTQYF
d_gene: NA; j_gene: TRBJ1-1; v_gene: TRBV20-1; abundance: many; CDR3nt: TGCAGTGCTAGAGACAGGGCGCTCGAGAACACTGAAGCTTTCTTT; CDR3aa: CSARDRALENTEAFF
d_gene: NA; j_gene: TRBJ2-7; v_gene: TRBV2; abundance: few; CDR3nt: TGTGCCAGCAGCATTCCTACAGGCCCCGCAATCTACGAGCAGTACTTC; CDR3aa: CASSIPTGPAIYEQYF
d_gene: NA; j_gene: TRBJ1-2; v_gene: TRBV7-3; abundance: NA; CDR3nt: TGTGCCAGCAGCCTAGGGACAACAATTTCAAACTATGGCTACACCTTC; CDR3aa: CASSLGTTISNYGYTF
d_gene: NA; j_gene: TRBJ1-4; v_gene: TRBV10-2; abundance: few; CDR3nt: TGCGCCAGCAGCCACGGATGCGAAAAACTGTTTTTT; CDR3aa: CASSHGCEKLFF
d_gene: TRBD1; j_gene: TRBJ2-2; v_gene: TRBV27; abundance: few; CDR3nt: TGTGCCAGCAGTGCCGGGACAGGGATTGGCACCGGGGAGCTGTTTTTT; CDR3aa: CASSAGTGIGTGELFF
d_gene: NA; j_gene: TRBJ2-3; v_gene: TRBV5-1; abundance: many; CDR3nt: TGCGCCAGCAGCTTTACCCAGCTGAACACAGATACGCAGTATTTT; CDR3aa: CASSFTQLNTDTQYF
d_gene: NA; j_gene: TRBJ2-1; v_gene: TRBV20-1; abundance: NA; CDR3nt: TGCAGTGCTAGAGACGGTGGGGTAGAGCTCTTC; CDR3aa: CSARDGGVELF
d_gene: NA; j_gene: TRBJ2-7; v_gene: TRBV7-9; abundance: NA; CDR3nt: TGTGCCAGCAGCTTAGTTATCTACGAGCAGTACTTC; CDR3aa: CASSLVIYEQYF
d_gene: TRBD2; j_gene: TRBJ2-2; v_gene: TRBV4-1; abundance: many; CDR3nt: TGCGGTAGCGGGGCTACGAACACCGGGGAGCTGTTTTTT; CDR3aa: CGSGATNTGELFF
d_gene: NA; j_gene: TRBJ2-3; v_gene: TRBV12-3/TRBV12-4; abundance: NA; CDR3nt: TGTGCCAGCAGTTTGGTGGGGTCCCGAGAGGGAGATACGCAGTATTTT; CDR3aa: CASSLVGSREGDTQYF